This is a list of T cell receptor beta chains from one sample in a study of cytomegalovirus exposure and HLA in healthy donors. TCRdb's copy holds only in-frame clones and misses some; the assay was immunoSEQ multiplex PCR. Of about 360,000 clones in the sample, 86% are singletons; the top ten hold 0.83%. Sequencing was performed on PBMCs. These TCRs come from a woman between 18 and 29 years old in good health and CMV-seronegative. CDR3s include the opening cysteine and the closing phenylalanine or tryptophan. A D gene is named only where the DNA matches it firmly. Expanded clones get a size class; other rows say once, few or many, or leave the size out.

cdr3_nt cdr3_aa v_call clone_size d_call j_call
TGCGCCAGCAGCCAAGCAGCGCCAACCGGGGAGCTGTTTTTT CASSQAAPTGELFF TRBV4-1 few - TRBJ2-2
TGTGCCAGCAGTTACAACGCAGGGCCCTACGAGCAGTACTTC CASSYNAGPYEQYF TRBV6-5 - - TRBJ2-7
TGTGCCAGCTCACCACGACTAGCGGGCAGCACAGATACGCAGTATTTT CASSPRLAGSTDTQYF TRBV18 - TRBD2 TRBJ2-3
TGTGCCAGCAGTTACTCACCGGCACAGGGGGCGAATGAGCAGTTCTTC CASSYSPAQGANEQFF TRBV6-5 - TRBD1 TRBJ2-1
TGTGCCAGCAGTTTGACACTGTTAAACACAGATACGCAGTATTTT CASSLTLLNTDTQYF TRBV27 - - TRBJ2-3
TGTGCCAGTAGTACCCAGGTTATCGGGGGGAATGAGCAGTTCTTC CASSTQVIGGNEQFF TRBV19 - TRBD2 TRBJ2-1
TGTGCCAGCAGCTCCACCCCCTCGGATGAGCAGTTCTTC CASSSTPSDEQFF TRBV5-4 - - TRBJ2-1
TGTGCCACCAGCCCTGGGAGGGGTCCCTACGAGCAGTACTTC CATSPGRGPYEQYF TRBV15 - TRBD2 TRBJ2-7
TGTGCCAGCAGCCCTCGGACAGGGAACACTGAAGCTTTCTTT CASSPRTGNTEAFF TRBV9 - TRBD1 TRBJ1-1
TGTGCCAGCAGCTTAGGACACCTTACATTGAACACTGAAGCTTTCTTT CASSLGHLTLNTEAFF TRBV5-5 - - TRBJ1-1
TGTGCCTGGGCCGGACCGGGAAGGGACATTCAGTACTTC CAWAGPGRDIQYF TRBV30 once - TRBJ2-4
TGTGCCAGCAGGACGGGACAGGGGACCTATGGCTACACCTTC CASRTGQGTYGYTF TRBV28 - TRBD1 TRBJ1-2
TGTGCCAGCAGCGGGCCAGAAGATGGCTACACCTTC CASSGPEDGYTF TRBV7-8 - - TRBJ1-2
TGTGCCAGCAGCCAACCTCGGGCAGGGAAGCAAGAGACCCAGTACTTC CASSQPRAGKQETQYF TRBV14 - - TRBJ2-5
TGTGCCAGCAGCCTGGAGGGGGCCGGCTATGGCTACACCTTC CASSLEGAGYGYTF TRBV5-4 - TRBD1 TRBJ1-2
TGCAGCGTTGTCTTACAGCGACTAGCAAGACCCGGGGAGCTGTTTTTT CSVVLQRLARPGELFF TRBV29-1 - TRBD2 TRBJ2-2
TGTGCCAGCAGCCAGACTGCCTACGAGCAGTACTTC CASSQTAYEQYF TRBV28 - - TRBJ2-7
TGTGCCAGCACCACAGGAGAGGGGGCCACTGAAGCTTTCTTT CASTTGEGATEAFF TRBV6-1 - TRBD1 TRBJ1-1
TGTGCCAGCAGCATTAGGACAGGGGCCGGGGAGCTGTTTTTT CASSIRTGAGELFF TRBV11-2 - TRBD1 TRBJ2-2
TGTGCCAGCAGTTTGGGACTTAACACTGAAGCTTTCTTT CASSLGLNTEAFF TRBV28 - - TRBJ1-1
TGTGCCAGCAGTTTATCCGGGGACAATGAGCAGTTCTTC CASSLSGDNEQFF TRBV27 once - TRBJ2-1
TGCGCCAGCAGCTTGTTGGGGGGGTTGGCAGATACGCAGTATTTT CASSLLGGLADTQYF TRBV5-1 - TRBD2 TRBJ2-3
TGTGCCAGCAGTGCGCCGGGGAGATGGAACACTGAAGCTTTCTTT CASSAPGRWNTEAFF TRBV28 - - TRBJ1-1
TGCAGCGTTGGTCCTAGCGGGAGTGGCAATGAGCAGTTCTTC CSVGPSGSGNEQFF TRBV29-1 - TRBD2 TRBJ2-1
TGTGCCAGCAGCGCGACAGGGAACACTGAAGCTTTCTTT CASSATGNTEAFF TRBV6-1 - - TRBJ1-1
TGTGCCAGCAGTCCCAGGCCGGGATTCGTCTATGGCTACACCTTC CASSPRPGFVYGYTF TRBV27 - - TRBJ1-2
TGTGCCAGCAGGACACAGGGCGGCAATCAGCCCCAGCATTTT CASRTQGGNQPQHF TRBV2 - - TRBJ1-5
TGTGCCAGCAGTTTATGGTCGACATCCTATGAAGCTTTCTTT CASSLWSTSYEAFF TRBV27 - - TRBJ1-1
TGTGCAACGGCTGGTACAGGCAATCAGCCCCAGCATTTT CATAGTGNQPQHF TRBV6-5 - - TRBJ1-5
TGCGCCAGCAATCCGGGACAGGGGTACTATGGCTACACCTTC CASNPGQGYYGYTF TRBV5-1 - TRBD1 TRBJ1-2
TGTGCCAGCGATGAGACCGGGACTAACTATGGCTACACCTTC CASDETGTNYGYTF TRBV28 once - TRBJ1-2
TGTGCCAGCAGCCCCGACCATCAAACAGGGGAAGGTAGCCCAGATACGCAGTATTTT CASSPDHQTGEGSPDTQYF TRBV11-2 - TRBD1 TRBJ2-3
TGTGCCAGCAGTTACCGGGATAGCGGCCTTTACGAGCAGTACTTC CASSYRDSGLYEQYF TRBV28 - - TRBJ2-7
TGTGCCAGCAGCTTCACTGGGAGTGGAGATACGCAGTATTTT CASSFTGSGDTQYF TRBV7-2 - - TRBJ2-3
TGTGCCAGCATCCGGACTAGAACTAGCACAGATACGCAGTATTTT CASIRTRTSTDTQYF TRBV7-9 - TRBD2 TRBJ2-3
TGCGCCAGCAGCTTATCGGCTAGCGGAACTCTTTCTAGCACAGATACGCAGTATTTT CASSLSASGTLSSTDTQYF TRBV5-1 few TRBD2 TRBJ2-3
TGTGCCAGTAGTATAGGGGTTAGCGGAAGCACAGATACGCAGTATTTT CASSIGVSGSTDTQYF TRBV19 - - TRBJ2-3